There are a few counts of the clone carrying this T cell receptor beta chain. Its antigen is as yet unknown. RNA, once extracted, was reverse transcribed into cDNA for use as the sequencing template. Clones were read by immunoSEQ multiplex PCR, and TCRdb kept only the in-frame ones, dropping some. The sample includes 70,000 or so clones, 29% of them seen just once. This entry comes from a study of CD8+ T cells in alopecia areata. General observations from the study: Because of a solitary nonresponder, the connection of baseline CD8+ expansion to response stays uncertain. The study found that many expanded lesional clones persisted in scalp and blood during tofacitinib. Tofacitinib yielded significantly lower scalp clonality and fewer expanded CD8+ clones among the top 100. Patients showed less clear TCR sequence sharing than mice, possibly partly because of HLA diversity.

Sample treatment: oral pan-JAK inhibitor, 5-10 mg twice daily. The V gene end was trimmed by 8 bases and the J gene end by 6 bases; junction bases not matched to a gene: 8. The CDR3 is 14 residues long. Germline CDR1 LNHDA, CDR2 SQIVND (reference sequence). The source of this sequence is a human donor with alopecia areata. The input for sequencing was CD8+ T cells sorted from blood, taken at week 4, from a patient treated with tofacitinib. The V and J genes are TRBV19 and TRBJ2-7; 12 bases agree with TRBD2. In DNA form, the CDR3 reads TGTGCCAGTGGAACGAGACTAGCGGGAGTCGAGCAGTACTTC. The encoded protein is CASGTRLAGVEQYF.